The 21 T cell receptor beta chains below all came from one sample that was sequenced in a study of regulatory T cells in long-lasting Graves disease. Documented time point: newly diagnosed GD, antithyroid drugs for less than 3 months. From PBMCs, RNA was extracted and then used to make the TCR library. For TCR beta, libraries came from iRepertoire HTBI primers and Arm-PCR of CDR3 regions. TCRdb passed the multiplex PCR reads through MiXCR, listing each CDR3 protein once. Seen here are 620,000 or so distinct CDR3 sequences, roughly 16% observed once, and the top ten hold about 20%. This sample also belongs to another study, concerning T cells in Graves' hyperthyroidism and ophthalmopathy.

The input for sequencing was peripheral blood mononuclear cells (PBMCs), taken at new diagnosis, from a patient treated with antithyroid drugs. The receptors originated from a woman younger than 45 with Graves disease.

This clonotype was seen a few times. This sequence joins TRBV7-9 and TRBJ2-5, with TRBD2 matching 7 bases. CDR3 size: 15 residues. Trimming cost V 1 base and J 4 bases; bases outside gene matches: 6. Looked up from germline, CDR1 is SEHNR and CDR2 is FQNEAQ (reference sequence). This chain's CDR3 is CASSLVRGSRETQYF. As DNA, the CDR3 is TGTGCCAGCAGCTTAGTCCGCGGGAGTCGAGAGACCCAGTACTTC.

This clonotype was seen many times. The chain recombines TRBV18 with TRBJ1-2, with D possibly matching TRBD1 (6 bases). There are 13 residues in the CDR3. V was pared by 0 bases and J by 6 bases, with 8 bases between. The V gene's germline CDR1 is KGHSH and CDR2 LQKENI. Written as DNA, the CDR3 is TGTGCCAGCTCACCACCCTACAGGGATGGCTACACCTTC. Translation gives CASSPPYRDGYTF.

This clonotype was found many times. V and J are TRBV7-2 and TRBJ2-7; TRBD1 matches 10 bases. The CDR3 consists of 14 residues. V trimming: 4 bases; J trimming: 6 bases; junction bases outside the gene matches: 6. Germline values: CDR1 SGHTA, CDR2 FQGNSA. CDR3 nucleotide sequence: TGTGCCAGCAGCTGGGGGACAGGGGAGGGCGAGCAGTACTTC. This codes for CASSWGTGEGEQYF.

The chain recombines TRBV4-1 with TRBJ1-5; D perhaps matches TRBD1 (6 bases). Germline-derived CDR1 and CDR2 are MGHRA and YSYEKL. Deletions cut 2 bases from V and 7 bases from J, with 18 bases between. The CDR3 runs 16 residues. CDR3 in DNA: TGCGCCAGCAGCCAATCCGGGACGGGGGCAGGACAGCCCCAGCATTTT. Translated: CASSQSGTGAGQPQHF.

This clonotype has at least ten counts. This chain uses TRBV11-3 with TRBJ2-1; the D is unclear. The CDR3 is 14 amino acids. Trimming stripped 5 bases from V and 6 bases from J, with 14 bases between. Germline V CDR1 and CDR2: SGHNT, YENEEA. The chain's CDR3 is CASSPHGTSNEQFF. CDR3 coding DNA: TGTGCCAGCAGCCCGCACGGAACCTCCAATGAGCAGTTCTTC.

The chain couples TRBV30 to TRBJ2-1, with 11 bases fitting TRBD2. This CDR3 is built from 15 residues. Trimming removed 2 bases from V and 3 bases from J; junction bases left unmatched: 3. The germline gives CDR1 GTSNPN, CDR2 SVGIG (reference sequence). CDR3 DNA sequence: TGTGCCTGGAGTACCGGGACTAGCGGCTACAATGAGCAGTTCTTC. Its protein product is CAWSTGTSGYNEQFF.

There are a few counts of this clonotype. The J gene is TRBJ1-1, the V gene TRBV5-1; possible D gene TRBD1, 6 bases. V lost 3 bases and J lost 3, with 12 bases in between. Germline CDR1 reads SGHRS; CDR2 reads YFSETQ. The length of the CDR3 is 14 residues. The CDR3 region is CASSSGRGHTEAFF. CDR3 coding DNA: TGCGCCAGCAGCTCAGGACGGGGGCACACTGAAGCTTTCTTT.

In this sample, this clonotype turned up many times. This rearrangement joins TRBV18 to TRBJ2-7; no reliable D call. CDR1 is KGHSH and CDR2 is LQKENI in the germline V gene. Trimming removed 1 base at V and 7 bases at J, with 5 bases between. There are 11 residues in the CDR3. The CDR3 region has the DNA TGTGCCAGCTCACCACGGGATGAGCAGTACTTC. Amino acids: CASSPRDEQYF.

This clonotype has a count of ten or more. The rearrangement joins TRBV6-4 to TRBJ2-3; D might be TRBD1 or TRBD2, each matching 5 bases. The V end lost 3 bases, the J end lost 3 bases, and 10 bases lay between the germline ends. Germline CDR1 is MRHNA and CDR2 is SNTAGT. This CDR3 contains 14 residues. The CDR3: CASSDVGGTDTQYF. The CDR3 DNA is TGTGCCAGCAGTGATGTTGGGGGAACAGATACGCAGTATTTT.

In this sample, this clonotype turned up a few times. The chain employs TRBV4-1 and TRBJ1-1, with D perhaps TRBD1 (5 bases). Germline CDR1 and CDR2: MGHRA and YSYEKL. The CDR3 is 15 amino acids. V shed 4 bases and J shed 4 bases, with 16 bases lying between them. CDR3 loop: CASSRGEHSGTEAFF. The CDR3, as DNA: TGCGCCAGCAGCCGGGGGGAGCACTCGGGCACTGAAGCTTTCTTT.

V and J are TRBV28 and TRBJ2-3; 13 bases agree with TRBD2. The CDR3 length is 16 residues. Trimming at V came to 6 bases and at J to 6 bases, leaving 9 bases not matched to a gene. Germline V gene lookup returns CDR1 MDHEN and CDR2 SYDVKM. CDR3 residues: CASRGTSGRVGDTQYF. DNA of the CDR3: TGTGCCAGCAGAGGAACTAGCGGGAGGGTAGGGGATACGCAGTATTTT.

This clonotype was counted at least ten times. V gene TRBV6-1 combines with J gene TRBJ1-1; the D is unclear. The CDR3 has 15 amino acids. The germline V gene encodes CDR1 MNHNS and CDR2 SASEGT. Trimming removed 4 bases from V and 1 base from J, with 13 bases in between. This CDR3 reads CASSGQGAGNTEAFF. The CDR3 bases are TGTGCCAGCAGTGGCCAAGGCGCCGGGAACACTGAAGCTTTCTTT.

This clonotype has just a few counts. The CDR3 sequence: CAWSITGGDYGYTF. In DNA, the CDR3 is TGTGCCTGGAGTATCACCGGGGGCGACTATGGCTACACCTTC. J is TRBJ1-2 and V is TRBV30, with D possibly TRBD1 on 6 matching bases. The CDR3 consists of 14 residues. CDR1 GTSNPN and CDR2 SVGIG come from the germline V gene (reference sequence). V gave up 2 bases and J gave up 3 bases, with 13 bases separating them. Drawing the rest from reference TRBV30 and TRBJ1-2, the complete variable domain is SQTIHQWPATLVQPVGSPLSLECTVEGTSNPNLYWYRQAAGRGLQLLFYSVGIGQISSEVPQNLSASRPQDRQFILSSKKLLLSDSGFYLCAWSITGGDYGYTFGSGTRLTVV.

A note on this clonotype: A much more abundant neighbour one base away suggests this may be a read error. The chain combines TRBV11-3 with TRBJ2-2; tentatively, D is TRBD2 (6 bases). The germline V gene encodes CDR1 SGHNT and CDR2 YENEEA. Trimming removed 5 bases from V and 6 bases from J, with 16 bases in between. The CDR3 is made up of 15 amino acids. CDR3 DNA sequence: TGTGCCAGCAGCCTCAGCGGGTTGGCGCCCGGGGAGCTGTTTTTT. Translation: CASSLSGLAPGELFF.

Only a few counts were recorded for this clonotype. The gene calls are TRBV18 and TRBJ2-7; 7 nucleotides line up with TRBD1. CDR3 length: 15 residues. The V gene's germline CDR1 is KGHSH and CDR2 LQKENI. Trimming cost V 4 bases and J 3 bases; bases outside gene matches: 9. The DNA for the CDR3 is TGTGCCAGCTCACTTCGGACAGGTTCGATCTACGAGCAGTACTTC. Its translation is CASSLRTGSIYEQYF. Combining the CDR3 with reference TRBV18 and TRBJ2-7 gives the whole variable domain NAGVMQNPRHLVRRRGQEARLRCSPMKGHSHVYWYRQLPEEGLKFMVYLQKENIIDESGMPKERFSAEFPKEGPSILRIQQVVRGDSAAYFCASSLRTGSIYEQYFGPGTRLTVT.

This clonotype has just a few counts. The rearrangement links TRBV5-1 to TRBJ2-7; a weak D match, TRBD1 (6 bases). The germline V and J ends were trimmed by 1 base and 5 bases, with 16 bases remaining between them. The CDR3 is 15 amino acids. Germline assignment: CDR1 SGHRS and CDR2 YFSETQ. CDR3 in amino acids: CASSLRQGLRDEQYF. Here the CDR3 DNA reads TGCGCCAGCAGCTTGAGGCAGGGGCTAAGGGACGAGCAGTACTTC. Full variable domain (missing parts from reference TRBV5-1 and TRBJ2-7): KAGVTQTPRYLIKTRGQQVTLSCSPISGHRSVSWYQQTPGQGLQFLFEYFSETQRNKGNFPGRFSGRQFSNSRSEMNVSTLELGDSALYLCASSLRQGLRDEQYFGPGTRLTVT.

The CDR3 loop reads CASSYQRQSLLGPNEKLFF. The CDR3 region has the DNA TGTGCCAGCAGTTATCAGCGACAGTCACTCCTCGGGCCTAATGAAAAACTGTTTTTT. The chain couples TRBV6-9 to TRBJ1-4; weak D call: TRBD1 (5 bases). Looked up from germline, CDR1 is MNHGY and CDR2 is SVAAGI. V lost 2 bases and J 3 bases, leaving 22 bases between the germline ends. The length of the CDR3 is 19 residues.

The sample holds many counts of this clonotype. The V call is TRBV6-2 or TRBV6-3, the J call TRBJ1-3; D gene uncertain. The V end lost 2 bases, the J end lost 0 bases, and 8 bases lay between the germline ends. In germline, CDR1 is MNHEY, CDR2 SVGEGT. CDR3 length: 15 amino acids. Here the CDR3 reads CASSYGANSGNTIYF. The CDR3 bases are TGTGCCAGCAGTTACGGCGCCAACTCTGGAAACACCATATATTTT.

The chain's CDR3 is CATREDGENTIYF. DNA for the CDR3: TGTGCCACCAGGGAGGACGGCGAAAACACCATATATTTT. The chain is built from TRBV24-1 and TRBJ1-3, with unresolved D. CDR1 KGHDR and CDR2 SFDVKD come from the germline V gene. The V end lost 7 bases, the J end lost 6 bases, and 12 bases lay between the germline ends. This CDR3 is built from 13 residues.

This clonotype has ten or more counts. The chain employs TRBV6-5 and TRBJ2-7; D unclear. The CDR3 is made up of 13 amino acids. V was clipped by 3 bases and J by 1 base, with 7 bases between them. Germline V gene lookup returns CDR1 MNHEY and CDR2 SVGAGI. CDR3 protein: CASSYGESYEQYF. The CDR3 DNA is TGTGCCAGCAGTTATGGAGAATCCTACGAGCAGTACTTC.

Ten or more counts support this clonotype. This chain connects TRBV11-2 to TRBJ1-2, with no clear D. The CDR3 has 12 amino acids. V was cut by 3 bases and J by 8 bases, with 10 bases left in between. Per germline, CDR1 SGHAT and CDR2 FQNNGV. The CDR3 here is CASSFYEGGYTF. In DNA, the CDR3 is TGTGCCAGCAGCTTTTACGAAGGGGGCTACACCTTC.